This TCR beta chain came from a study of T-cell reconstitution after alpha-beta-depleted transplantation in children. This clonotype was detected only once. There are 16 residues in the CDR3. Trimming cost V 3 bases and J 6 bases, with 21 bases left between them. The V gene's germline CDR1 is KGHSH and CDR2 LQKENI. It was with unique molecular identifiers that the TCRbeta library was prepared. TCRdb redid the calling of the PCR reads with MiXCR, one entry per CDR3 protein. This table has about 980,000 distinct CDR3 sequences, roughly 29% appearing once. Here the sequenced sample was PBMCs, mostly from graft donor cells, taken 360 days after TCRalphabeta/CD19-depleted stem cell transplant. V and J are TRBV18 and TRBJ2-7, with a weak D call TRBD2 (5 bases). This TCR came from a boy in the first two years of life who had a stem cell transplant for SCID, so the T cells may come from the graft donor. CDR3 sequence: CASSPPIVLAPREQYF. DNA for the CDR3: TGTGCCAGCTCACCGCCCATCGTTCTAGCCCCGCGCGAGCAGTACTTC.